The 13 T cell receptor beta chains given below trace back to one sample, sequenced in a study of response to subunit inactivated influenza vaccine. TCRdb processed the RT-PCR reads anew with MiXCR; each CDR3 protein has one entry. Among roughly 520,000 distinct CDR3 sequences, 25% were seen once, and the ten largest hold around 1.8%. The sequenced sample was CD4+ T cells sorted from PBMCs, obtained around 5 days after vaccination. All receptors come from a man in his fifties who received an inactivated influenza vaccine.

The chain links TRBV7-2 to TRBJ1-1; the D is unclear. The CDR3 is made up of 16 amino acids. CDR1 is SGHTA, CDR2 FQGNSA, per germline. Trimming pared 1 base from V and 3 bases from J, leaving 15 bases between. CDR3 nucleotides: TGTGCCAGCAGCTTAGTAGGGTGGGGAGTGGACACTGAAGCTTTCTTT. It yields the protein CASSLVGWGVDTEAFF.

The chain recombines TRBV9 with TRBJ2-7; TRBD2 is a possible D gene (6 bases). Germline V gene sequence: CDR1 SGDLS, CDR2 YYNGEE. CDR3 length: 14 amino acids. V was clipped by 0 bases and J by 1 base, with 8 bases between them. The chain's CDR3 is CASSVAGTSYEQYF. CDR3 in DNA: TGTGCCAGCAGCGTAGCGGGGACTTCCTACGAGCAGTACTTC.

The J gene is TRBJ1-2, the V gene TRBV2; D is unclear. This CDR3 spans 11 amino acids. V lost 4 bases and J lost 7, with 7 bases in between. CDR1 and CDR2 from the germline V gene are SNHLY and FYNNEI. CDR3 residues: CASSAHAGYTF. CDR3 DNA: TGTGCCAGCAGTGCCCACGCTGGCTACACCTTC.

The CDR3 bases are TGCGCCAGCAGCTTGACAGGCCCGGAGACCCAGTACTTC. It is translated as CASSLTGPETQYF. The genes are TRBV5-1 and TRBJ2-5, with D perhaps TRBD1 (5 bases). The germline V and J ends were trimmed by 1 base and 5 bases, with 9 bases remaining between them. Germline CDR1 and CDR2: SGHRS and YFSETQ. The CDR3 is 13 amino acids.

The V gene is TRBV5-1, the J gene TRBJ1-2; D ambiguous. The CDR3 loop spans 14 amino acids. Trimming removed 0 bases at V and 2 bases at J, with 8 bases between. Germline CDR1 and CDR2: SGHRS and YFSETQ. The CDR3 reads CASSLELYNYGYTF. The CDR3 DNA reads TGCGCCAGCAGCTTGGAGCTCTACAACTATGGCTACACCTTC.

The V gene is TRBV4-3, the J gene TRBJ1-1, with TRBD1 as a possible D gene (5 bases). Germline V lookup: CDR1 LGHNA, CDR2 YSLEER. The CDR3 consists of 12 residues. The V gene lost 3 bases and the J gene lost 10 bases, with 12 bases spanning the gap. Here the CDR3 DNA reads TGCGCCAGCAGCCACCAGGGAGAGGGAGCTTTCTTT. This translates into CASSHQGEGAFF.

V is TRBV15 and J is TRBJ2-3; unclear D gene. Looked up from germline, CDR1 is LNHNV and CDR2 is YYDKDF (reference sequence). This CDR3 spans 12 amino acids. Trimming cost V 0 bases and J 7 bases, with 5 bases left between them. CDR3: CATSRDLYTQYF. The DNA of the CDR3 is TGTGCCACCAGCAGAGACTTATATACGCAGTATTTT. The full variable domain, rest sourced from reference TRBV15 and TRBJ2-3, is DAMVIQNPRYQVTQFGKPVTLSCSQTLNHNVMYWYQQKSSQAPKLLFHYYDKDFNNEADTPDNFQSRRPNTSFCFLDIRSPGLGDTAMYLCATSRDLYTQYFGPGTRLTVL.

This clonotype was observed a few times. The chain is built from TRBV4-3 and TRBJ1-5; D gene ambiguous. The V end lost 0 bases, the J end lost 2 bases, and 5 bases lay between the germline ends. CDR1 LGHNA and CDR2 YSLEER come from the germline V gene. The CDR3 spans 14 residues. CDR3 bases: TGCGCCAGCAGCCAAGAGTTCGGCAATCAGCCCCAGCATTTT. Its translation is CASSQEFGNQPQHF.

At least ten counts were recorded for this clonotype. J is TRBJ2-3 and V is TRBV7-2, with 8 bases matching TRBD2. Germline CDR1 reads SGHTA; CDR2 reads FQGNSA. The CDR3 loop spans 16 amino acids. The V segment lost 1 base and the J segment 0 bases; nucleotides outside the gene matches: 3. This CDR3 is CASSLGPGGSTDTQYF. In DNA, the CDR3 is TGTGCCAGCAGCTTAGGCCCGGGAGGGAGCACAGATACGCAGTATTTT.

This CDR3 is CASSLAGGSNTGELFF. CDR3 coding DNA: TGTGCCAGCAGCTTAGCGGGGGGATCGAACACCGGGGAGCTGTTTTTT. The chain joins TRBV13 to TRBJ2-2; 7 bases are a match to TRBD2. Unmatched junction bases numbered 2, after V lost 1 base and J lost 0 bases. The CDR3 loop spans 16 amino acids. CDR1 and CDR2 (germline): PRHDT, FYEKMQ (reference sequence).

There are a few counts of this clonotype. The rearrangement links TRBV3-1 to TRBJ2-7; the D call may be TRBD1 or TRBD2 (5 bases each). Germline lookup yields CDR1 LGHDT and CDR2 YNNKEL (reference sequence). V was clipped by 3 bases and J by 3 bases, with 6 bases between them. This CDR3 spans 12 amino acids. CDR3 residues: CASSHGGYEQYF. CDR3 nucleotides: TGTGCCAGCAGCCATGGGGGCTACGAGCAGTACTTC.

The V call is TRBV20-1, the J call TRBJ2-1, with D tentatively TRBD1 (6 bases). CDR1 is DFQATT, CDR2 SNEGSKA, per germline (reference sequence). Trimming took off 6 bases at V and 8 bases at J, with 14 bases between the two ends. The length of the CDR3 is 12 residues. As DNA, the CDR3 is TGCAGTGCCCGGGACATTGAAGATGAGCAGTTCTTC. Protein sequence: CSARDIEDEQFF.

This clonotype was recorded a few times. The chain uses TRBV7-2 and TRBJ2-3; no firm D call. This CDR3 contains 16 residues. Trimming cost V 2 bases and J 5 bases, with 17 bases left between them. CDR1 is SGHTA, CDR2 FQGNSA, per germline. The CDR3 here is CASSLSISSSVDTQYF. The CDR3 DNA reads as TGTGCCAGCAGCTTAAGTATATCCAGTTCGGTAGATACGCAGTATTTT.